These 30 T cell receptor beta chains came from one sample sequenced in a study of cytomegalovirus exposure and HLA in healthy donors (dated by TCRdb to the late 2010s). Libraries were constructed by the immunoSEQ multiplex PCR assay. A mixture of 60 forward primers for TCR Vbeta segments and 13 reverse primers for TCR Jbeta segments was used in the multiplex PCR. As stored in TCRdb, this immuneACCESS dataset retains in-frame rearrangements with V and J assigned. A fraction of the clones does not appear; measured against another copy, unresolved V genes explain less than half of the discrepancy, and the remainder lacks a known reason. The sample data list approximately 140,000 clones, and about four fifths of these were observed just once. Jointly, the top ten make up under 2.5% of the sample. The source material was PBMCs. The receptors originated from a man aged 30 to 39 in good health and CMV-seronegative.

V gene TRBV28 combines with J gene TRBJ2-7; D is possibly TRBD1 (6 bases). This CDR3 region has 14 residues. The V end lost 6 bases, the J end lost 2 bases, and 14 bases lay between the germline ends. Germline CDR1 MDHEN, CDR2 SYDVKM. CDR3 nucleotide sequence: TGTGCCAGCAGCGATTCGACAGGCGCCTACGAGCAGTACTTC. Its protein is CASSDSTGAYEQYF.

The rearrangement links TRBV2 to TRBJ1-4; tentatively, D is TRBD1 (5 bases). The length of the CDR3 is 14 residues. Germline loops: CDR1 SNHLY, CDR2 FYNNEI. V dropped 5 bases and J dropped 4 bases, with 11 bases sitting between them. CDR3 sequence reads: CASSPDRYNEKLFF. In DNA, the CDR3 is TGTGCCAGCAGTCCCGACAGATATAATGAAAAACTGTTTTTT.

On this clone itself: The same CDR3 can be traced to other DNA sequences in this sample. The chain combines TRBV15 with TRBJ2-7; TRBD1 agrees at 9 bases. The J segment lost 3 bases and the V segment lost 8 bases, leaving 2 bases of the junction unmatched. Germline CDR1 is LNHNV and CDR2 is YYDKDF (reference sequence). This CDR3 spans 12 amino acids. In nucleotides, the CDR3 is TGTGCCACCCGGGGACAGGGCTACGAGCAGTACTTC. Translated: CATRGQGYEQYF. Full variable domain (remainder filled in from reference TRBV15 and TRBJ2-7): DAMVIQNPRYQVTQFGKPVTLSCSQTLNHNVMYWYQQKSSQAPKLLFHYYDKDFNNEADTPDNFQSRRPNTSFCFLDIRSPGLGDTAMYLCATRGQGYEQYFGPGTRLTVT.

The chain couples TRBV10-1 to TRBJ2-2, with 7 bases that match TRBD1. Per germline, CDR1 WNHNN and CDR2 SYGVQD (reference sequence). This CDR3 contains 14 residues. Trimming at V came to 6 bases and at J to 6 bases, leaving 7 bases not matched to a gene. CDR3 loop: CASREGQASGELFF. DNA for the CDR3: TGCGCCAGCAGAGAAGGACAGGCTTCCGGGGAGCTGTTTTTT.

As for this clone: The same CDR3 also results from other DNA sequences found in this sample. The chain links TRBV28 to TRBJ1-5; perhaps TRBD1 as D (5 bases). Trimming removed 6 bases from V and 1 base from J, with 10 bases in between. CDR3 size: 14 residues. Germline V gives CDR1 MDHEN, CDR2 SYDVKM. CDR3: CASSLGGSNQPQHF. The CDR3, as DNA: TGTGCCAGCAGCCTCGGGGGGAGCAATCAGCCCCAGCATTTT.

The chain uses TRBV7-9 and TRBJ2-2, with 7 bases matching TRBD2. The CDR3 runs 15 residues. J gave up 5 bases and V 3 bases, and 6 bases lay outside the gene matches. CDR1 SEHNR and CDR2 FQNEAQ come from the germline V gene (reference sequence). The CDR3 DNA is TGTGCCAGCAGCTTTGGGCTAGCGGAAACCGGGGAGCTGTTTTTT. This translates into CASSFGLAETGELFF.

The V and J genes are TRBV4-1 and TRBJ1-1, with D hard to call. Germline CDR1 reads MGHRA; CDR2 reads YSYEKL. CDR3 size: 19 residues. Trimming stripped 2 bases from V and 1 base from J, with 23 bases between. The CDR3 sequence is CASSQLGLASFVENTEAFF. The CDR3, as DNA: TGCGCCAGCAGCCAATTGGGTTTAGCTAGTTTCGTAGAGAACACTGAAGCTTTCTTT.

The chain is built from TRBV28 and TRBJ1-2; the D gene is possibly TRBD1 (6 bases). Germline CDR1 is MDHEN and CDR2 is SYDVKM. Between the trimmed V and J ends, which lost 6 bases and 4 bases, there was a span of 9 bases. This CDR3 has 12 amino acids. CDR3 protein: CASSPTGYGYTF. CDR3 DNA sequence: TGTGCCAGCAGCCCGACAGGCTATGGCTACACCTTC.

Regarding this clone: Other DNA variants within this sample encode the same CDR3. This sequence joins TRBV5-1 and TRBJ1-5; D perhaps matches TRBD1 (5 bases). Germline loops: CDR1 SGHRS, CDR2 YFSETQ. The CDR3 runs 15 residues. V was pared by 0 bases and J by 0 bases, with 7 bases between. For the CDR3, the DNA is TGCGCCAGCAGCTTGGCGGGGGGTAGCAATCAGCCCCAGCATTTT. Translating it yields CASSLAGGSNQPQHF.

The chain joins TRBV7-8 to TRBJ2-7; TRBD2 matches at 8 bases. Germline CDR1 is SGHVS and CDR2 is FQNEAQ. Germline trimming cut 1 base from V and 3 bases from J; bases unmatched to any gene: 2. The CDR3 contains 14 residues. CDR3 sequence (DNA): TGTGCCAGCAGCTTAGTTAGCGGGAACTACGAGCAGTACTTC. Translated: CASSLVSGNYEQYF.

This clone was found once. This chain joins TRBV27 and TRBJ1-1, with 9 bases aligning to TRBD1. The CDR3 sequence is 16 residues long. The V and J ends lost 3 bases and 1 base, in that order; junction bases with no gene match: 6. Germline loops: CDR1 MNHEY, CDR2 SMNVEV (reference sequence). CDR3 protein: CASSFRRDRENTEAFF. For the CDR3, the DNA is TGTGCCAGCAGTTTCCGCCGGGACAGGGAGAACACTGAAGCTTTCTTT.

The rearrangement uses TRBV5-1 and TRBJ2-3; 9 bases line up with TRBD2. After removal of 2 bases from V and 0 bases from J, the junction contained 7 bases not matched to a gene. The CDR3 has 17 amino acids. Germline CDR1 is SGHRS and CDR2 is YFSETQ. The CDR3: CASSFSGLAYSTDTQYF. The CDR3 region has the DNA TGCGCCAGCAGCTTCAGTGGACTAGCGTACAGCACAGATACGCAGTATTTT. Combining the CDR3 with reference TRBV5-1 and TRBJ2-3 gives the whole variable domain KAGVTQTPRYLIKTRGQQVTLSCSPISGHRSVSWYQQTPGQGLQFLFEYFSETQRNKGNFPGRFSGRQFSNSRSEMNVSTLELGDSALYLCASSFSGLAYSTDTQYFGPGTRLTVL.

This chain uses TRBV7-3 with TRBJ2-2, with 14 bases matching TRBD2. This CDR3 contains 18 residues. The germline gives CDR1 SGHTA, CDR2 FQGTGA. V lost 0 bases, J lost 5 bases, and 5 bases stayed unmatched. CDR3 nucleotide sequence: TGTGCCAGCAGCTTAACGGGGACTAGCGGGAGAAATACCGGGGAGCTGTTTTTT. This gives the protein CASSLTGTSGRNTGELFF.

This sequence joins TRBV5-5 and TRBJ1-5; D is unclear. Trimming stripped 7 bases from V and 0 bases from J, with 11 bases between. CDR1 and CDR2 from the germline V gene are SGHKS and YYEKEE (reference sequence). The length of the CDR3 is 14 residues. CDR3 bases: TGTGCCAGCCGTAGTGGTTATAGCAATCAGCCCCAGCATTTT. Translation: CASRSGYSNQPQHF.

The chain recombines TRBV14 with TRBJ1-4; tentatively, D is TRBD1 (6 bases). This CDR3 comprises 16 residues. Germline assignment: CDR1 SGHDN and CDR2 FVKESK. Between the trimmed V and J ends, which lost 1 base and 5 bases, there was a span of 14 bases. The CDR3 is CASSQGVYRENEKLFF. CDR3 coding DNA: TGTGCCAGCAGCCAAGGGGTTTACAGGGAAAATGAAAAACTGTTTTTT. Full variable domain (outside the CDR3, taken from reference TRBV14 and TRBJ1-4): EAGVTQFPSHSVIEKGQTVTLRCDPISGHDNLYWYRRVMGKEIKFLLHFVKESKQDESGMPNNRFLAERTGGTYSTLKVQPAELEDSGVYFCASSQGVYRENEKLFFGSGTQLSVL.

This clone was observed a few times. The gene calls are TRBV5-5 and TRBJ2-7; D not resolved. The germline CDR1 and CDR2 sequences are SGHKS and YYEKEE (reference sequence). The V gene lost 1 base and the J gene lost 2 bases, with 7 bases spanning the gap. The CDR3 spans 13 residues. The CDR3 coding sequence is TGTGCCAGCAGCTTGTTCACTGCCTACGAGCAGTACTTC. It codes for CASSLFTAYEQYF.

The V call is TRBV5-1, the J call TRBJ2-2; TRBD1 agrees at 7 bases. The CDR3 has 15 amino acids. Trimming took 1 base from V and 4 from J; bases not matched to a gene: 4. CDR1 is SGHRS, CDR2 YFSETQ, per germline. CDR3 sequence (DNA): TGCGCCAGCAGCTTGCTACAGGGGATCACCGGGGAGCTGTTTTTT. This encodes CASSLLQGITGELFF.

This clone was observed once. This chain uses TRBV5-4 with TRBJ1-4; D perhaps matches TRBD1 (5 bases). The CDR3 totals 15 residues. The germline gives CDR1 SGHNT, CDR2 YYREEE (reference sequence). Deletions cut 9 bases from V and 5 bases from J, with 20 bases between. The CDR3 DNA reads as TGTGCCACCCGGGAGGGGAACAGTTTCAATGAAAAACTGTTTTTT. Translation gives CATREGNSFNEKLFF.

The V call is TRBV27, the J call TRBJ2-7, with TRBD1 matching 7 bases. The junction had 2 bases not matched to a gene; V was cut back by 2 bases and J by 1 base. Germline CDR1 and CDR2: MNHEY and SMNVEV (reference sequence). This CDR3 has 14 residues. The CDR3 loop reads CASSLKDRSYEQYF. In nucleotides, the CDR3 is TGTGCCAGCAGTTTAAAGGACAGGTCCTACGAGCAGTACTTC.

The V and J genes are TRBV19 and TRBJ2-7; TRBD1 is a possible D gene (6 bases). Between the trimmed V and J ends, which lost 4 bases and 0 bases, there was a span of 10 bases. The germline gives CDR1 LNHDA, CDR2 SQIVND (reference sequence). The CDR3 is made up of 14 amino acids. As DNA, the CDR3 is TGTGCCAGTAGTAGGACAGACCTCTCCTACGAGCAGTACTTC. This codes for CASSRTDLSYEQYF.

The chain is built from TRBV27 and TRBJ1-5; possible D gene TRBD1, 6 bases. Germline CDR1 reads MNHEY; CDR2 reads SMNVEV (reference sequence). Trimming took 3 bases from V and 2 from J, leaving 11 bases between them. CDR3 length equals 15 residues. CDR3: CASSLVRGGNQPQHF. The CDR3 coding sequence is TGTGCCAGCAGTTTGGTCAGGGGAGGCAATCAGCCCCAGCATTTT.

This chain joins TRBV11-2 and TRBJ1-1, with 7 bases aligning to TRBD1. V gave up 1 base and J gave up 3 bases; unmatched junction bases: 2. The germline V gene has CDR1 SGHAT and CDR2 FQNNGV. This CDR3 comprises 14 residues. The CDR3 spells CASSLVRGHTEAFF. The CDR3 DNA is TGTGCCAGCAGCTTAGTGAGGGGGCACACTGAAGCTTTCTTT.

DNA for the CDR3: TGCAGCGTTGAGGACAGCAGCACAGATACGCAGTATTTT. As protein: CSVEDSSTDTQYF. This chain links TRBV29-1 with TRBJ2-3; tentative D call: TRBD1 (6 bases). Between the trimmed V and J ends, which lost 3 bases and 0 bases, there was a span of 7 bases. In germline, CDR1 is SQVTM, CDR2 ANQGSEA. The CDR3 is made up of 13 amino acids.

The chain recombines TRBV7-6 with TRBJ2-5; 10 bases match TRBD2. The V segment lost 1 base and the J segment 3 bases; nucleotides outside the gene matches: 2. Germline loops: CDR1 SGHVS, CDR2 FNYEAQ. CDR3 size: 15 residues. Here the CDR3 reads CASSLVAGGEETQYF. CDR3 in DNA: TGTGCCAGCAGCTTAGTAGCGGGGGGAGAAGAGACCCAGTACTTC.

V and J are TRBV5-6 and TRBJ2-3; D unclear. Germline V gene lookup returns CDR1 SGHDT and CDR2 YYEEEE. The CDR3 is made up of 13 amino acids. Trimming took 4 bases from V and 2 from J, leaving 8 bases between them. The CDR3 region has the DNA TGTGCCAGCAGCATGGGCGACACAGATACGCAGTATTTT. It translates to CASSMGDTDTQYF. The whole variable domain, filled in from reference TRBV5-6 and TRBJ2-3, reads DAGVTQSPTHLIKTRGQQVTLRCSPKSGHDTVSWYQQALGQGPQFIFQYYEEEERQRGNFPDRFSGHQFPNYSSELNVNALLLGDSALYLCASSMGDTDTQYFGPGTRLTVL.

This sequence joins TRBV10-1 and TRBJ1-2, with unresolved D. The germline CDR1 and CDR2 sequences are WNHNN and SYGVQD (reference sequence). Trimming removed 2 bases from V and 8 bases from J, with 12 bases in between. The CDR3 extends over 13 amino acids. CDR3 residues: CASSEIASGGYTF. The CDR3 DNA sequence: TGCGCCAGCAGTGAGATAGCCTCCGGGGGCTACACCTTC.

This clone was counted a few times. CDR3 bases: TGTGCCAGCAGCCTATCCGGGACAGGGTTTTATGAAAAACTGTTTTTT. Protein product: CASSLSGTGFYEKLFF. V and J are TRBV5-6 and TRBJ1-4; 9 nucleotides line up with TRBD1. V was pared by 4 bases and J by 6 bases, with 10 bases of the junction left unmatched. CDR3 length: 16 residues. CDR1 SGHDT and CDR2 YYEEEE come from the germline V gene.

Of note for this clone: One junction end does not reproduce the germline sequence, and a read error may be involved. The chain uses TRBV5-6 and TRBJ1-2; D might be TRBD1 (5 bases). The CDR3 has 14 amino acids. Germline values: CDR1 SGHDT, CDR2 YYEEEE. This CDR3 is CASSFWEGLLGCTF. The CDR3 DNA is TGTGCCAGCAGCTTTTGGGAGGGACTTCTTGGCTGCACCTTC.

This chain links TRBV12-2 with TRBJ1-4; the table's D call TRBD1 went unverified against the DNA. TRBV12-2 is a pseudogene. The CDR3 covers 17 residues. CDR3 coding DNA: TGTGCAAGTCGCTGTAATAGCCGGGACAACGATAATGAAAAACTGTTTTTT. Translation gives CASRCNSRDNDNEKLFF.

The V gene is TRBV6-5, the J gene TRBJ2-2; TRBD1 might be the D (6 bases). The germline V and J ends were trimmed by 7 bases and 5 bases, with 17 bases remaining between them. The V gene's germline CDR1 is MNHEY and CDR2 SVGAGI. CDR3 size: 15 residues. DNA for the CDR3: TGTGCCAGCAAAACCTTGGGGGCGAGAACCGGGGAGCTGTTTTTT. Translating it yields CASKTLGARTGELFF.